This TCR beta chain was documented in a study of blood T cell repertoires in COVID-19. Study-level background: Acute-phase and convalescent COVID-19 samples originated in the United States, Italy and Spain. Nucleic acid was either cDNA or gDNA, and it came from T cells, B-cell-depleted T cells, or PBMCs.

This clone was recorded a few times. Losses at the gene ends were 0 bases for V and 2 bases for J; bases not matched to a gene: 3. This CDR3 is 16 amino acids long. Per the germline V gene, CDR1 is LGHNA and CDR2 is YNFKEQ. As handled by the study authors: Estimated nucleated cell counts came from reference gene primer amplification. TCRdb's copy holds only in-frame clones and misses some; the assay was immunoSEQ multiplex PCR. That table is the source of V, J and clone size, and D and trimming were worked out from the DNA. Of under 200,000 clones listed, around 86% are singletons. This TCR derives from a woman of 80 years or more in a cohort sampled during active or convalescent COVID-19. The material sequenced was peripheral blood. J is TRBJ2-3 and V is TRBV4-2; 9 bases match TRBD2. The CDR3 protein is CASSQELAGPTDTQYF. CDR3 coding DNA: TGTGCCAGCAGCCAAGAACTAGCGGGTCCCACAGATACGCAGTATTTT.